These T cell receptor beta chains were read from a single sample in a study of shared clonotypes between healthy human individuals. Repertoires were generated with immunoSEQ multiplex PCR, while TCRdb's copy carries only in-frame clones and drops some. This sample carries hundreds of thousands of clones, about 74% of them seen once, and the ten largest clones take 1.5% to 2%. The sequenced material came from memory CD4+ T cells sorted from blood. The receptors here all came from a woman younger than 45 in good health. The CDR3 runs from the conserved cysteine through the conserved F or W. A D gene is named only where the DNA matches it firmly. Expanded clones get a size class; other rows say once, few or many, or leave the size out.

V	D	size	J	DNA	CDR3
TRBV28	NA	many	TRBJ2-7	TGTGCCAGCGCCTGGGGCTCGACCGGCGAGCAGTACTTC	CASAWGSTGEQYF
TRBV7-6	NA	NA	TRBJ1-1	TGTGCCAGCAGCTTAGCGTCCGGCATGAACACTGAAGCTTTCTTT	CASSLASGMNTEAFF
TRBV29-1	NA	NA	TRBJ1-1	TGCAGCGTGGGGACGGTGAACACTGAAGCTTTCTTT	CSVGTVNTEAFF
TRBV10-1	NA	NA	TRBJ2-2	TGCGCCAGCAGTTCCCTAACCGGGGAGCTGTTTTTT	CASSSLTGELFF
TRBV28	NA	NA	TRBJ2-3	TGTGCCAGCAGCCTCGGAGGCGGGCGACGAGTCGCAGATACGCAGTATTTT	CASSLGGGRRVADTQYF
TRBV7-2	NA	few	TRBJ1-2	TGTGCCAGCAGCTTAGTTTCCGGGCTCTATGGCTACACCTTC	CASSLVSGLYGYTF
TRBV6-1	NA	NA	TRBJ1-1	TGTGCCAGCAGTGCGATGTTAAGGGGGGTTGAAGCTTTCTTT	CASSAMLRGVEAFF
TRBV28	NA	NA	TRBJ1-1	TGTGCCAGCAGTTTGGCGCGGAACACTGAAGCTTTCTTT	CASSLARNTEAFF
TRBV19	TRBD1	NA	TRBJ2-1	TGTGCCACCGTCAGGGGAGGGACAGGGGACTACAATGAGCAGTTCTTC	CATVRGGTGDYNEQFF
TRBV30	NA	NA	TRBJ1-5	TGTGCCTGGAGTGTACAAAGCGATCAGCCCCAGCATTTT	CAWSVQSDQPQHF
TRBV2	TRBD2	few	TRBJ2-5	TGTGCCAGCAGTCAGACTAGCGGGAGGGAGACCCAGTACTTC	CASSQTSGRETQYF
TRBV2	NA	NA	TRBJ2-7	TGTGCCAGCAGTGGACCGCTTTCTTACTACGAGCAGTACTTC	CASSGPLSYYEQYF
TRBV7-2	TRBD1	NA	TRBJ2-1	TGTGCCAGCAGCTTAGGCCCGGGACAGGCCAATGAGCAGTTCTTC	CASSLGPGQANEQFF
TRBV5-1	NA	NA	TRBJ2-2	TGCGCCAGCAGCTGGGGATCCCTTGATGACGGGGAGCTGTTTTTT	CASSWGSLDDGELFF
TRBV10-3	TRBD1	NA	TRBJ2-7	TGTGCCTCCCGGGACAGGGGTCCCTACGAGCAGTACTTC	CASRDRGPYEQYF
TRBV29-1	NA	NA	TRBJ2-3	TGCAGCGTTGGAAGGGTGGCAGATACGCAGTATTTT	CSVGRVADTQYF
TRBV25-1	NA	NA	TRBJ1-2	TGTGCCAGCAGTGATTTCTTTAGGGGCTACACCTTC	CASSDFFRGYTF
TRBV30	TRBD1	NA	TRBJ2-7	TGTGCCTGGAGCAGGCCCGGGACAGGGGCCTACGAGCAGTACTTC	CAWSRPGTGAYEQYF
TRBV28	NA	few	TRBJ2-7	TGTGCCAGCAGTCCCGCACAGGGATACGAGCAGTACTTC	CASSPAQGYEQYF
TRBV5-4	TRBD1	once	TRBJ2-7	TGTGCCAGCAGCGCAAGACAGGGGGCTAGGTACGAGCAGTACTTC	CASSARQGARYEQYF
TRBV6-6	NA	NA	TRBJ1-5	TGTGCCAGCAGTTACGCTTTGTATAGCAATCAGCCCCAGCATTTT	CASSYALYSNQPQHF
TRBV6-4	NA	NA	TRBJ1-1	TGTGCCAGCAGTGAACGGATGAACACTGAAGCTTTCTTT	CASSERMNTEAFF
TRBV2	TRBD1	NA	TRBJ2-1	TGTGCCAGCAGTGTCCCCCCGGGACAGAGTAACTCCTACAATGAGCAGTTCTTC	CASSVPPGQSNSYNEQFF
TRBV18	NA	NA	TRBJ1-5	TGTGCCAGCTCACGGGACGTTAGCAATCAGCCCCAGCATTTT	CASSRDVSNQPQHF
TRBV9	NA	NA	TRBJ2-1	TGTGCCAGCAGCGACCGACAGGGCCGGGAGGGCAATGAGCAGTTCTTC	CASSDRQGREGNEQFF
TRBV5-1	TRBD2	NA	TRBJ2-5	TGCGCCAGCAGCTTGGGCGGGACTAGCGGACAAGAGACCCAGTACTTC	CASSLGGTSGQETQYF
TRBV29-1	TRBD2	few	TRBJ2-3	TGCAGCGTCCGACCGGGACTAGGTACAGATACGCAGTATTTT	CSVRPGLGTDTQYF
TRBV28	NA	NA	TRBJ1-4	TGTGCCAGCAGTAGCCCGACAGGCCAAACTAATGAAAAACTGTTTTTT	CASSSPTGQTNEKLFF
TRBV7-7	NA	NA	TRBJ1-1	TGTGCCAGCAGCTCCTCGGAGAACACTGAAGCTTTCTTT	CASSSSENTEAFF
TRBV11-2	NA	few	TRBJ1-2	TGTGCCAGCGGTGACTACGGCTACACCTTC	CASGDYGYTF
TRBV19	TRBD1	many	TRBJ1-1	TGTGCCAGTAGTCCTCGGACAGGGGGGGGAGTCACTGAAGCTTTCTTT	CASSPRTGGGVTEAFF
TRBV28	NA	NA	TRBJ1-2	TGTGCCAGCAGCTTTACAGGGACCTATGGCTACACCTTC	CASSFTGTYGYTF
TRBV7-9	NA	NA	TRBJ1-2	TGTGCCAGCAGCTTAGCGTTGGGGGGCGCGTACTATGGCTACACCTTC	CASSLALGGAYYGYTF